The 23 T cell receptor beta chains presented below share a single source sample, sequenced in a study of blood T cell repertoires in COVID-19. TCRdb's copy holds only in-frame clones and misses some; the assay was immunoSEQ multiplex PCR. The sample carries 60,000 to 85,000 clones, 80% recorded once. The sequenced sample was peripheral blood. Receptors were obtained from a man between 65 and 85 years old who had recovered from COVID-19.

This rearrangement joins TRBV15 to TRBJ2-7; 9 nucleotides line up with TRBD2. With V trimmed by 0 bases and J by 5 bases, 8 bases remained unmatched. The CDR3 length is 16 residues. CDR1 LNHNV and CDR2 YYDKDF come from the germline V gene (reference sequence). DNA of the CDR3: TGTGCCACCAGCAGAGATGTTCTAGCGGGATTCAACGAGCAGTACTTC. This encodes CATSRDVLAGFNEQYF.

The chain links TRBV6-5 to TRBJ1-4, with TRBD1 identical over 7 bases. Germline CDR1 is MNHEY and CDR2 is SVGAGI. CDR3 size: 16 residues. V dropped 4 bases and J dropped 1; count of bases not matched to a gene: 6. CDR3 residues: CASSSQQGLTNEKLFF. The DNA of the CDR3 is TGTGCCAGCAGTTCGCAACAGGGGTTAACTAATGAAAAACTGTTTTTT.

The genes are TRBV5-1 and TRBJ1-2; 7 bases are shared with TRBD1. Looked up from germline, CDR1 is SGHRS and CDR2 is YFSETQ. The CDR3 is 14 residues long. V lost 3 bases, J lost 7 bases, and 9 bases stayed unmatched. CDR3 residues: CASSWTGGEGGYTF. CDR3 nucleotides: TGCGCCAGCAGCTGGACAGGAGGTGAGGGTGGCTACACCTTC.

The chain uses TRBV9 and TRBJ1-2, with D hard to call. CDR1 is SGDLS, CDR2 YYNGEE, per germline. The V gene lost 0 bases and the J gene lost 6 bases, with 15 bases spanning the gap. The CDR3 is 15 amino acids. CDR3 coding DNA: TGTGCCAGCAGCGTAGAAGAGGGTAGGGATGATGGCTACACCTTC. Translation: CASSVEEGRDDGYTF.

The V gene is TRBV5-4, the J gene TRBJ2-1, with D perhaps TRBD2 (5 bases). The CDR3 is 16 amino acids. Germline V gives CDR1 SGHNT, CDR2 YYREEE (reference sequence). V was pared by 1 base and J by 2 bases, with 13 bases between. The CDR3 DNA reads as TGTGCCAGCAGCTTGTCGGAGGCCGCCCCCTACAATGAGCAGTTCTTC. It specifies CASSLSEAAPYNEQFF. Drawing the rest from reference TRBV5-4 and TRBJ2-1, the complete variable domain is ETGVTQSPTHLIKTRGQQVTLRCSSQSGHNTVSWYQQALGQGPQFIFQYYREEENGRGNFPPRFSGLQFPNYSSELNVNALELDDSALYLCASSLSEAAPYNEQFFGPGTRLTVL.

This clone was detected only once. V usage is TRBV19 and J usage is TRBJ1-5, with 7 nucleotides matching TRBD1. Germline lookup yields CDR1 LNHDA and CDR2 SQIVND (reference sequence). J lost 4 bases, V lost 8 bases, and 11 bases had no gene match. The CDR3 has 15 residues. CDR3 DNA sequence: TGTGCCAGTGGACTCTCGGGACAGCCAAATCAGCCCCAGCATTTT. Amino acid sequence: CASGLSGQPNQPQHF. Combining the CDR3 with reference TRBV19 and TRBJ1-5 gives the whole variable domain DGGITQSPKYLFRKEGQNVTLSCEQNLNHDAMYWYRQDPGQGLRLIYYSQIVNDFQKGDIAEGYSVSREKKESFPLTVTSAQKNPTAFYLCASGLSGQPNQPQHFGDGTRLSIL.

This chain uses TRBV11-3 with TRBJ2-3; D ambiguous. The CDR3 has 14 residues. V lost 3 bases, J lost 3 bases, and 10 bases lay in between. The germline CDR1 and CDR2 sequences are SGHNT and YENEEA. This CDR3 reads CASSLRSWTDTQYF. CDR3 sequence (DNA): TGTGCCAGCAGCTTGCGGTCTTGGACAGATACGCAGTATTTT.

V is TRBV29-1 and J is TRBJ2-1; D is possibly TRBD2 (6 bases). The CDR3 covers 14 residues. V was clipped by 2 bases and J by 10 bases, with 18 bases between them. The germline V gene encodes CDR1 SQVTM and CDR2 ANQGSEA. This CDR3 is CSVESPLWGEEQFF. Written as DNA, the CDR3 is TGCAGCGTTGAAAGCCCCCTGTGGGGGGAAGAGCAGTTCTTC.

The rearrangement uses TRBV14 and TRBJ2-3; tentatively, D is TRBD2 (5 bases). Germline V lookup: CDR1 SGHDN, CDR2 FVKESK. The CDR3 length is 13 residues. Trimming removed 1 base from V and 6 bases from J, with 8 bases in between. As DNA, the CDR3 is TGTGCCAGCAGCCAAGTGGAGGCGGATACGCAGTATTTT. It is translated as CASSQVEADTQYF.

The chain recombines TRBV7-2 with TRBJ1-5; D remains unclear. The CDR3 loop spans 15 amino acids. Germline lookup yields CDR1 SGHTA and CDR2 FQGNSA. V was cut by 3 bases and J by 6 bases, with 15 bases left in between. CDR3 nucleotide sequence: TGTGCCAGCAGCTTCTCCGGGAGCGTGGTTCAGCCCCAGCATTTT. Its translation: CASSFSGSVVQPQHF.

The V call is TRBV5-4, the J call TRBJ2-7; 8 bases agree with TRBD2. V lost 0 bases and J lost 6; bases outside the gene matches: 11. Germline loops: CDR1 SGHNT, CDR2 YYREEE (reference sequence). The CDR3 length is 16 residues. CDR3 nucleotide sequence: TGTGCCAGCAGCTTGGCTAGAGGGACTAGTGTTCGCGAGCAGTACTTC. Translated, it gives CASSLARGTSVREQYF.

The V gene is TRBV2, the J gene TRBJ1-5; the D gene is possibly TRBD1 (5 bases). CDR1 SNHLY and CDR2 FYNNEI come from the germline V gene. The CDR3 spans 13 residues. V was pared by 1 base and J by 10 bases, with 11 bases between. The CDR3, as DNA: TGTGCCAGCAGTGAAGACCGGGACTTACCCCAGCATTTT. Amino acids: CASSEDRDLPQHF.

V is TRBV18 and J is TRBJ2-7; 11 bases match TRBD2. The germline V gene has CDR1 KGHSH and CDR2 LQKENI. The CDR3 loop spans 16 amino acids. Losses at the gene ends were 3 bases for V and 5 bases for J; bases not matched to a gene: 9. Here the CDR3 reads CASSPSGRALEDEQYF. CDR3 DNA: TGTGCCAGCTCACCTAGCGGGAGGGCACTTGAGGACGAGCAGTACTTC. The variable domain in full, completed from reference TRBV18 and TRBJ2-7, reads NAGVMQNPRHLVRRRGQEARLRCSPMKGHSHVYWYRQLPEEGLKFMVYLQKENIIDESGMPKERFSAEFPKEGPSILRIQQVVRGDSAAYFCASSPSGRALEDEQYFGPGTRLTVT.

The rearrangement links TRBV6-2 or TRBV6-3 to TRBJ2-1; tentatively, D is TRBD2 (7 bases). V was cut by 4 bases and J by 0 bases, with 10 bases left in between. The length of the CDR3 is 15 residues. CDR1 is MNHEY, CDR2 SVGEGT, per germline. Written as DNA, the CDR3 is TGTGCCAGCAGTTTTGGGGGGGCCTCCTACAATGAGCAGTTCTTC. Translated: CASSFGGASYNEQFF.

The rearrangement joins TRBV5-1 to TRBJ2-5, with a tentative D call TRBD1 (5 bases). The germline V gene encodes CDR1 SGHRS and CDR2 YFSETQ. There are 15 residues in the CDR3. V lost 6 bases and J lost 1, with 16 bases in between. As DNA, the CDR3 is TGCGCCAGCATCCTGGGCGACAGAATCCAAGAGACCCAGTACTTC. Its translation: CASILGDRIQETQYF.

The chain links TRBV7-9 to TRBJ1-6; no clear D. This CDR3 region has 13 residues. Trimming pared 2 bases from V and 8 bases from J, leaving 7 bases between. Looked up from germline, CDR1 is SEHNR and CDR2 is FQNEAQ (reference sequence). The chain's CDR3 is CASSLSADSPLHF. The CDR3 DNA follows: TGTGCCAGCAGCTTAAGTGCGGATTCACCCCTCCACTTT.

The V gene is TRBV6-6, the J gene TRBJ2-7, with 8 bases matching TRBD1. CDR1 and CDR2 (germline): MNHNY, SVGAGI (reference sequence). The CDR3 is 13 residues long. With V trimmed by 8 bases and J by 6 bases, 9 bases remained unmatched. This CDR3 reads CASRGDRQSEQYF. The CDR3 coding sequence is TGTGCCAGCCGTGGGGACAGGCAGTCCGAGCAGTACTTC.

The chain carries TRBV4-3 and TRBJ1-2, with D possibly being TRBD1 (5 bases). V shed 0 bases and J shed 8 bases, with 16 bases lying between them. CDR3 length: 15 residues. Germline CDR1 is LGHNA and CDR2 is YSLEER. CDR3 in amino acids: CASSQDRTAGSGYTF. CDR3 in DNA: TGCGCCAGCAGCCAAGATCGGACGGCAGGGTCCGGCTACACCTTC.

CDR3 DNA: TGTGCCAGCAGTGTAACCGGGACAGGGAAATTGACTGAAGCTTTCTTT. This gives the protein CASSVTGTGKLTEAFF. The genes are TRBV28 and TRBJ1-1; 9 positions match TRBD1. With 5 bases clipped from V and 5 bases from J, the junction kept 12 bases outside the gene matches. The CDR3 covers 16 residues. CDR1 and CDR2 from the germline V gene are MDHEN and SYDVKM. The full variable domain, completed using reference TRBV28 and TRBJ1-1, is DVKVTQSSRYLVKRTGEKVFLECVQDMDHENMFWYRQDPGLGLRLIYFSYDVKMKEKGDIPEGYSVSREKKERFSLILESASTNQTSMYLCASSVTGTGKLTEAFFGQGTRLTVV.

The V and J genes are TRBV5-4 and TRBJ2-3, with D perhaps TRBD2 (7 bases). Trimming stripped 1 base from V and 4 bases from J, with 10 bases between. In germline, CDR1 is SGHNT, CDR2 YYREEE (reference sequence). The CDR3 contains 14 residues. The CDR3 nucleotides read TGTGCCAGCAGCTTGAGAGGGGGGGCAGATACGCAGTATTTT. Its translation is CASSLRGGADTQYF.

The CDR3 sequence is CASSQESPIAGEAYEQYF. CDR3 nucleotide sequence: TGCGCCAGCAGCCAAGAGTCCCCGATAGCGGGAGAGGCCTACGAGCAGTACTTC. V is TRBV4-3 and J is TRBJ2-7; 9 bases are a match to TRBD2. J was trimmed by 2 bases and V by 0 bases; bases with no gene match: 11. Germline V gives CDR1 LGHNA, CDR2 YSLEER. This CDR3 contains 18 residues.

The CDR3 is CATLGGATNEKLFF. The CDR3 nucleotides are TGTGCCACTTTGGGGGGGGCAACTAATGAAAAACTGTTTTTT. The genes are TRBV6-5 and TRBJ1-4, with D perhaps matching TRBD1 (5 bases). The V gene lost 10 bases and the J gene lost 0 bases, with 12 bases spanning the gap. From germline, CDR1 is MNHEY and CDR2 SVGAGI. The CDR3 runs to 14 residues.

This clone was observed a handful of times. The chain has TRBV14 and TRBJ2-3; D is possibly TRBD1 (6 bases). Per the germline V gene, CDR1 is SGHDN and CDR2 is FVKESK. The CDR3 has 15 amino acids. V was trimmed by 0 bases and J by 1 base, leaving 8 bases between them. The CDR3 sequence: CASSQESGGTDTQYF. The CDR3, as DNA: TGTGCCAGCAGCCAAGAGTCAGGGGGCACAGATACGCAGTATTTT.